This TCR beta chain was found in a study of T cell repertoires in cytomegalovirus infection. Study context: Evidence of both CMV infection and a matching HLA type came from public TCR beta signatures.

TCRdb re-called the reads through MiXCR, storing one row per CDR3 protein. The sample has about 900,000 distinct CDR3 sequences, 31% seen once. This clonotype occurred a few times. Its antigen is unidentified. The CDR3 is 14 residues long. Trimming stripped 1 base from V and 2 bases from J, with 7 bases between. The germline CDR1 and CDR2 sequences are SGHKS and YYEKEE (reference sequence). The rearrangement links TRBV5-5 to TRBJ2-1; D possibly corresponds to TRBD2 (5 bases). The sample consisted of cultured CD8+ T cells from PBMCs, taken from culture after CMV antigen stimulation. The origin of this receptor is a human donor in good health (CMV status not recorded). Some clones in this sample may be carry-over from other donors' samples. CDR3: CASSLQRTYNEQFF. CDR3 sequence (DNA): TGTGCCAGCAGCTTGCAGCGGACCTACAATGAGCAGTTCTTC.